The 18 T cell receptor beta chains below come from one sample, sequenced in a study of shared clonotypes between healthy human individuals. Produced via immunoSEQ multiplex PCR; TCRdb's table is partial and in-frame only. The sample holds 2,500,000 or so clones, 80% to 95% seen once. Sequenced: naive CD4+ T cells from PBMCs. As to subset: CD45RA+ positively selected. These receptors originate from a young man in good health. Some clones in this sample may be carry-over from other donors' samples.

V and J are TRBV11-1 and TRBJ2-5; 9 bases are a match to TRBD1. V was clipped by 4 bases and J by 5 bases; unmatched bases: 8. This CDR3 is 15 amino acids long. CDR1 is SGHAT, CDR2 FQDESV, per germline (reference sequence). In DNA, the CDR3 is TGTGCCAGCAGCTCGGACAGGGGTAGGGTCGAGACCCAGTACTTC. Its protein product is CASSSDRGRVETQYF.

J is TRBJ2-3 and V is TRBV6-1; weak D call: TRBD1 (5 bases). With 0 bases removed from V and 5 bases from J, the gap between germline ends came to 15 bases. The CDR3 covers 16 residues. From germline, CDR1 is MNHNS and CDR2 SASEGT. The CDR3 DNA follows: TGTGCCAGCAGTGAAGCTTGGACAATTCCCATAGATACGCAGTATTTT. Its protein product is CASSEAWTIPIDTQYF.

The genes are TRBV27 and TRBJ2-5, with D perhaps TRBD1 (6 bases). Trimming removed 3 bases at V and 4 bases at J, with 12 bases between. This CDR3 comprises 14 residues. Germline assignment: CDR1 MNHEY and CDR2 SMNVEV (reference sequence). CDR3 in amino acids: CASSLAGQRETQYF. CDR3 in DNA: TGTGCCAGCAGTTTGGCCGGACAGCGAGAGACCCAGTACTTC.

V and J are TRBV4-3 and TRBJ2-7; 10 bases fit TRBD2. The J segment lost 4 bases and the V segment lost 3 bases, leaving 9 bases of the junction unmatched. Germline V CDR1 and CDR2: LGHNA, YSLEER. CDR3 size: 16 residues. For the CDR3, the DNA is TGCGCCAGCAGCCAGGCACCTGGGACTAGCGTATACGAGCAGTACTTC. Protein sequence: CASSQAPGTSVYEQYF.

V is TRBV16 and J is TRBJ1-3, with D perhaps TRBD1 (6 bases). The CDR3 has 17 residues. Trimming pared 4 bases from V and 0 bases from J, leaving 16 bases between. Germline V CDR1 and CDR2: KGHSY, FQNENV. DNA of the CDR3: TGTGCCAGCAGCCGTAGCCGTCAGGGGCGCTCTGGAAACACCATATATTTT. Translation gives CASSRSRQGRSGNTIYF.

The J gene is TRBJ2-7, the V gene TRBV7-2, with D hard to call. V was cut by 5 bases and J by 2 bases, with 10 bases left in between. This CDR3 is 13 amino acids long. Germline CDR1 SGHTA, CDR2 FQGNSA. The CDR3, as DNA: TGTGCCAGCAGCCCGATCCCCCCCTACGAGCAGTACTTC. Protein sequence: CASSPIPPYEQYF. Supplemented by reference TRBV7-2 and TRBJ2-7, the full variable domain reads GAGVSQSPSNKVTEKGKDVELRCDPISGHTALYWYRQSLGQGLEFLIYFQGNSAPDKSGLPSDRFSAERTGGSVSTLTIQRTQQEDSAVYLCASSPIPPYEQYFGPGTRLTVT.

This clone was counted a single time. The CDR3 region is CASSLMVRGTYNEQFF. The CDR3 DNA reads TGTGCCAGCAGCTTAATGGTCAGGGGAACCTACAATGAGCAGTTCTTC. This sequence joins TRBV7-3 and TRBJ2-1, with D maybe TRBD1 (6 bases). V lost 1 base and J 2 bases, leaving 12 bases between the germline ends. CDR1 SGHTA and CDR2 FQGTGA come from the germline V gene. The CDR3 has 16 residues. Using reference TRBV7-3 and TRBJ2-1 for the parts outside the CDR3, the full variable domain is GAGVSQTPSNKVTEKGKYVELRCDPISGHTALYWYRQSLGQGPEFLIYFQGTGAADDSGLPNDRFFAVRPEGSVSTLKIQRTERGDSAVYLCASSLMVRGTYNEQFFGPGTRLTVL.

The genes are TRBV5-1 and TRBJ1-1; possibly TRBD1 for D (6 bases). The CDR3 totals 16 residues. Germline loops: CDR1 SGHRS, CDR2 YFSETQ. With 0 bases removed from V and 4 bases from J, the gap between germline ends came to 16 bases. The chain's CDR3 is CASSLAGQQQGTEAFF. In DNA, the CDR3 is TGCGCCAGCAGCTTGGCGGGTCAGCAACAGGGCACTGAAGCTTTCTTT.

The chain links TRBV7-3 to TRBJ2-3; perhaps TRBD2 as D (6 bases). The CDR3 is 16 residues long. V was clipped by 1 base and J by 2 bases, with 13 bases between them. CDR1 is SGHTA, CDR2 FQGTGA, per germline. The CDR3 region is CASSLMGGAITDTQYF. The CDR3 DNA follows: TGTGCCAGCAGCTTAATGGGGGGAGCCATCACAGATACGCAGTATTTT.

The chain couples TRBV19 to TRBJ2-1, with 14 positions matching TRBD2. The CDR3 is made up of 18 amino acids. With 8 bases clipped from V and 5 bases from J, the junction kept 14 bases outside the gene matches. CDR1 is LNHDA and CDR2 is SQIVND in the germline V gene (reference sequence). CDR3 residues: CASGSGLAGGLLDNEQFF. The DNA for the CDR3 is TGTGCCAGTGGATCAGGACTAGCGGGAGGTTTGCTAGACAATGAGCAGTTCTTC.

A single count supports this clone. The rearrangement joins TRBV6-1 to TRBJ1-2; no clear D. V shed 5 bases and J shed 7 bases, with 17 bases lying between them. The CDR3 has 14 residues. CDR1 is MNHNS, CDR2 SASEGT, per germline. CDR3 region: CASSPDGRVGGYTF. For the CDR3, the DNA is TGTGCCAGCAGTCCGGACGGACGTGTAGGTGGCTACACCTTC.

The CDR3 DNA is TGTGCCAGCAGTTTGACTCCTACCGGGGAGCTGTTTTTT. Translation: CASSLTPTGELFF. V usage is TRBV28 and J usage is TRBJ2-2, with D unresolved. V gave up 3 bases and J gave up 5 bases, with 7 bases separating them. The germline CDR1 and CDR2 sequences are MDHEN and SYDVKM. The CDR3 is 13 amino acids.

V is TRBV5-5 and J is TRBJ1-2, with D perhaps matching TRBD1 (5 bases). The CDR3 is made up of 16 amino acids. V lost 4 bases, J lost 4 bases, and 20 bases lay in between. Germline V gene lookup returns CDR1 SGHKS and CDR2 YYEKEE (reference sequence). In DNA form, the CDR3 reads TGTGCCAGCAGCCTCCACCGGGACTCCTTTTTCTATGGCTACACCTTC. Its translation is CASSLHRDSFFYGYTF.

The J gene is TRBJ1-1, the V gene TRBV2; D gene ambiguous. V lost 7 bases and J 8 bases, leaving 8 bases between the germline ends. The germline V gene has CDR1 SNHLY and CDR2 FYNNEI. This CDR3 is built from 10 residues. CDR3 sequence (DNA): TGTGCCAGCATGGGGAGGGAAGCTTTCTTT. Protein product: CASMGREAFF.

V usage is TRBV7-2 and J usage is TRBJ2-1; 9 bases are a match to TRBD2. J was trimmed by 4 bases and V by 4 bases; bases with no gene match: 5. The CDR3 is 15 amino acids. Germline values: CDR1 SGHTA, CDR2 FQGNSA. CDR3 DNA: TGTGCCAGCAGCTACGGACTAGCGCTTTACAATGAGCAGTTCTTC. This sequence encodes CASSYGLALYNEQFF.

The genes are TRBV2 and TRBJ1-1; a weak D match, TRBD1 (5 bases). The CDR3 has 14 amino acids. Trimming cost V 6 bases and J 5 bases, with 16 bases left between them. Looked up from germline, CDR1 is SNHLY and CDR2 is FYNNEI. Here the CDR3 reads CASRSGLGRTEAFF. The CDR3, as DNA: TGTGCCAGCAGATCGGGGCTAGGGAGGACTGAAGCTTTCTTT.

CDR3 loop: CASSKTGRYEQYF. CDR3 DNA: TGTGCCAGTAGTAAGACAGGGCGCTACGAGCAGTACTTC. The chain links TRBV19 to TRBJ2-7; 7 positions match TRBD1. The J segment lost 3 bases and the V segment lost 4 bases, leaving 3 bases of the junction unmatched. From germline, CDR1 is LNHDA and CDR2 SQIVND (reference sequence). This CDR3 is 13 amino acids long. The variable domain in full, with the rest retrieved from reference TRBV19 and TRBJ2-7, is DGGITQSPKYLFRKEGQNVTLSCEQNLNHDAMYWYRQDPGQGLRLIYYSQIVNDFQKGDIAEGYSVSREKKESFPLTVTSAQKNPTAFYLCASSKTGRYEQYFGPGTRLTVT.

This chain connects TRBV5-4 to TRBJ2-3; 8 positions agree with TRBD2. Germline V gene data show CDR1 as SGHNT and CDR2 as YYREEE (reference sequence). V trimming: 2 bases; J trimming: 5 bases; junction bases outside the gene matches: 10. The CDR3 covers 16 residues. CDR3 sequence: CASSFWPREAGDTQYF. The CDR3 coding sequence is TGTGCCAGCAGCTTTTGGCCGCGGGAGGCGGGAGATACGCAGTATTTT. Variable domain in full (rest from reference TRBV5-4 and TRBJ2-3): ETGVTQSPTHLIKTRGQQVTLRCSSQSGHNTVSWYQQALGQGPQFIFQYYREEENGRGNFPPRFSGLQFPNYSSELNVNALELDDSALYLCASSFWPREAGDTQYFGPGTRLTVL.